This T cell receptor (beta chain) came from a study of CD8 T cells in ankylosing spondylitis. For this clonotype: Its cognate antigen is unknown.

Study results and limitations: Reportedly, disease-linked clones are significantly enriched in ankylosing spondylitis patients' matched synovial fluid. What seemed typical of ankylosing spondylitis blood was a TCR beta motif built from eight highly homologous variants.

5'-RACE, quantitative and with molecular barcodes, yielded the TCR beta libraries. TCRdb re-called the 5' RACE reads with MiXCR, one entry per CDR3 protein. This repertoire shows about 130,000 distinct CDR3 sequences, roughly 15% found once; its top ten account for approximately 3.1%. The CDR3 totals 14 residues. The receptor was isolated from a female donor with ankylosing spondylitis or in good health (not recorded which). The chain links TRBV21-1 to TRBJ2-1; the table's D call of TRBD2 was not tested on the DNA. TRBV21-1 is recorded as a pseudogene. The specimen was blood, either unsorted or a sorted T cell fraction (not recorded which). In nucleotides, the CDR3 is TGTGCCCGGGGAGGCGCTTCCTCCTACAATGAGCAGTTCTTC. Its protein product is CARGGASSYNEQFF.